These 18 T cell receptor beta chains were all obtained from the same sample, sequenced in a study of blood T cells in healthy people across ages. A second about 7 to 11 cycle PCR used barcoded and J-beta primers. TCRdb re-analysed the 5' RACE reads in MiXCR, keeping a single row per CDR3 protein. Of roughly 700,000 distinct CDR3 sequences in the sample, roughly 49% are singletons; the top ten hold around a third. Specimen: blood. All receptors come from a woman aged 60-75 years in good health.

This clonotype came up once. The chain carries TRBV5-1 and TRBJ2-2, with TRBD1 identical over 7 bases. CDR1 SGHRS and CDR2 YFSETQ come from the germline V gene. The junction had 6 bases not matched to a gene; V was cut back by 0 bases and J by 1 base. There are 17 residues in the CDR3. The CDR3 region has the DNA TGCGCCAGCAGCTTGGCCCCCGGGACAGAGAACACCGGGGAGCTGTTTTTT. Its translation: CASSLAPGTENTGELFF.

The gene calls are TRBV12-3 or TRBV12-4 and TRBJ1-1, with D maybe TRBD1 (5 bases). The length of the CDR3 is 13 residues. V was cut by 5 bases and J by 5 bases, with 12 bases left in between. The CDR3 coding sequence is TGTGCCAGCAGTCCAGGGTCGGGGACTGAAGCTTTCTTT. Protein product: CASSPGSGTEAFF.

This chain joins TRBV29-1 and TRBJ1-2; no reliable D call. This CDR3 is built from 13 residues. Germline V gene lookup returns CDR1 SQVTM and CDR2 ANQGSEA. V was shortened by 6 bases and J by 0 bases, with 11 bases between the two germline ends. CDR3 bases: TGCAGCGTCCCCAAGGAAGCTAACTATGGCTACACCTTC. It yields the protein CSVPKEANYGYTF.

V and J are TRBV2 and TRBJ1-2; TRBD1 might be the D (6 bases). The germline V gene encodes CDR1 SNHLY and CDR2 FYNNEI. V shed 5 bases and J shed 8 bases, with 18 bases lying between them. The CDR3 runs to 14 residues. This CDR3 is CASSPEQGSIGYTF. The CDR3 bases are TGTGCCAGCAGTCCCGAACAGGGCTCGATCGGCTACACCTTC. The full variable domain, completed using reference TRBV2 and TRBJ1-2, is EPEVTQTPSHQVTQMGQEVILRCVPISNHLYFYWYRQILGQKVEFLVSFYNNEISEKSEIFDDQFSVERPDGSNFTLKIRSTKLEDSAMYFCASSPEQGSIGYTFGSGTRLTVV.

The chain combines TRBV7-2 with TRBJ2-1; TRBD2 matches at 14 bases. Matching the DNA end better, TRBJ2-7 makes the J call doubtful. Germline assignment: CDR1 SGHTA and CDR2 FQGNSA. This CDR3 contains 16 residues. The CDR3 reads CASSTVRLAGGNEQYF. The CDR3 DNA reads TGTGCCAGCAGCACCGTACGACTAGCGGGAGGGAATGAGCAGTACTTC.

The V call is TRBV7-3, the J call TRBJ2-5; D perhaps matches TRBD1 (5 bases). V was clipped by 1 base and J by 3 bases, with 12 bases between them. In germline, CDR1 is SGHTA, CDR2 FQGTGA. The CDR3 runs to 15 residues. CDR3 sequence reads: CASSLMPIREETQYF. The CDR3 DNA follows: TGTGCCAGCAGCTTAATGCCTATCAGGGAAGAGACCCAGTACTTC.

This clonotype has just a few counts. This rearrangement joins TRBV20-1 to TRBJ1-2; the D gene is possibly TRBD1 (5 bases). Trimming took 7 bases from V and 3 from J, leaving 15 bases between them. Germline lookup yields CDR1 DFQATT and CDR2 SNEGSKA (reference sequence). CDR3 length equals 13 residues. CDR3 coding DNA: TGCAGTGGCCCCATCGGAGGGGACTATGGCTACACCTTC. Amino acids: CSGPIGGDYGYTF.

The V gene is TRBV29-1, the J gene TRBJ2-5, with D maybe TRBD1 (6 bases). The ends were cut back, 1 base at V and 4 bases at J, with 16 bases in the middle. The CDR3 length is 15 residues. CDR1 and CDR2 (germline): SQVTM, ANQGSEA. CDR3 sequence: CSVEGGQGMRETQYF. CDR3 sequence (DNA): TGCAGCGTTGAAGGGGGTCAGGGGATGAGAGAGACCCAGTACTTC.

This chain uses TRBV20-1 with TRBJ2-7; possible D gene TRBD2, 5 bases. Per germline, CDR1 DFQATT and CDR2 SNEGSKA (reference sequence). V gave up 6 bases and J gave up 2 bases, with 23 bases separating them. There are 16 residues in the CDR3. The CDR3, as DNA: TGCAGTGCCAGTTCGGGATCTACCCCGCCGCCCTACGAGCAGTACTTC. Protein: CSASSGSTPPPYEQYF.

The chain combines TRBV20-1 with TRBJ2-5; D unclear. CDR1 and CDR2 (germline): DFQATT, SNEGSKA (reference sequence). This CDR3 is 11 amino acids long. V lost 3 bases and J lost 7, with 9 bases in between. For the CDR3, the DNA is TGCAGTGCTAGGGTTTCTGGGACCCAGTACTTC. This codes for CSARVSGTQYF.

The V and J genes are TRBV2 and TRBJ2-7; D is perhaps TRBD1 (6 bases). The J call may be wrong; the DNA end is better matched by TRBJ2-5. CDR1 and CDR2 from the germline V gene are SNHLY and FYNNEI. This CDR3 has 13 amino acids. CDR3 DNA sequence: TGTGCCAGCACTACCGCAGGGGCAGGGACCCAGTACTTC. It is translated as CASTTAGAGTQYF.

This clonotype was observed a handful of times. This chain links TRBV21-1 with TRBJ1-2; TRBD1 was called by the table and not checked on the DNA. TRBV21-1 is noted as a pseudogene. The CDR3 covers 13 residues. The CDR3 here is CASSRDGIYGYTF. Written as DNA, the CDR3 is TGTGCCAGCAGCCGGGACGGTATCTATGGCTACACCTTC.

The genes are TRBV9 and TRBJ1-2, with D perhaps TRBD1 (5 bases). The V end was cut by 6 bases, the J end by 8 bases, with 14 bases between. CDR3 length: 12 residues. The V gene's germline CDR1 is SGDLS and CDR2 YYNGEE. The CDR3 region is CASTYGGGGYTF. The CDR3 nucleotides are TGTGCCAGCACCTACGGGGGAGGCGGCTACACCTTC.

This chain uses TRBV29-1 with TRBJ2-5, with D possibly being TRBD1 or TRBD2 (7 bases each). The length of the CDR3 is 12 residues. Trimming left V 6 bases short and J 11 bases short, with 19 bases between. Germline V lookup: CDR1 SQVTM, CDR2 ANQGSEA. The CDR3 here is CSVRQGGGEQYF. The CDR3 DNA reads TGCAGCGTCAGACAGGGAGGGGGTGAGCAGTACTTC.

The sample holds one count of this clonotype. The chain combines TRBV6-2 or TRBV6-3 with TRBJ2-4; no clear D gene. From germline, CDR1 is MNHEY and CDR2 SVGEGT. Deletions cut 2 bases from V and 1 base from J, with 9 bases between. The CDR3 contains 15 residues. In nucleotides, the CDR3 is TGTGCCAGCAGTTACCAGCGTGTGGCCAAAAACATTCAGTACTTC. Translation: CASSYQRVAKNIQYF.

This clonotype came up a few times. The rearrangement uses TRBV24-1 and TRBJ1-1; D remains ambiguous. Germline CDR1 reads KGHDR; CDR2 reads SFDVKD. The CDR3 is 15 residues long. Trimming removed 0 bases from V and 2 bases from J, with 9 bases in between. The CDR3 DNA reads as TGTGCCACCAGTGATTTGCCCGGTGGAAACACTGAAGCTTTCTTT. Translated, it gives CATSDLPGGNTEAFF.

J is TRBJ2-3 and V is TRBV20-1; 9 positions agree with TRBD2. This CDR3 region has 16 residues. Germline CDR1 DFQATT, CDR2 SNEGSKA (reference sequence). Germline trimming cut 4 bases from V and 5 bases from J; bases unmatched to any gene: 13. CDR3: CSATILAGRLRDTQYF. The CDR3 bases are TGCAGTGCTACAATTCTAGCGGGACGATTGCGAGATACGCAGTATTTT.

Many counts were recorded for this clonotype. At one of its ends the junction is not consistent with the germline gene, which may arise from a read error. J is TRBJ2-5 and V is TRBV5-1; no definite D call. CDR3 length: 11 amino acids. Germline V gives CDR1 SGHRS, CDR2 YFSETQ. The CDR3 protein is CASSIGETQYF. As DNA, the CDR3 is TGTGCCAGCAGTATAGGGGAGACCCAGTACTTC.